This T cell receptor beta chain was observed in a study of neurological immune-mediated disorders. Time point: technical triplicate 2. V was pared by 1 base and J by 10 bases, with 7 bases of the junction left unmatched. The CDR3 totals 15 residues. Germline V gene sequence: CDR1 SEHNR, CDR2 FQNEAQ (reference sequence). This clonotype was picked up a small number of times. The antigen is undetermined. The team produced cDNA through 5'RACE using 10-nucleotide random UMIs. TCRdb re-analysed the 5' RACE reads in MiXCR, keeping a single row per CDR3 protein. This table holds about 59,000 distinct CDR3 sequences, more than 20% found once. Findings and caveats of the study: TCR clonal expansion peaked in HTLV-1-associated myelopathy patients and was lowest in multiple sclerosis patients. Expanded clones shared no CDR3 amino acid sequences across subjects, suggesting private repertoires in all groups.

V usage is TRBV7-9 and J usage is TRBJ1-6; 7 nucleotides align to TRBD1. The clonotype comes from a man aged 60 to 69 with HTLV-1-associated myelopathy (HAM/TSP). Material for sequencing was PBMCs. The CDR3, as DNA: TGTGCCAGCAGCTTAGTAGGGGGCGGCTACTCACCCCTCCACTTT. This codes for CASSLVGGGYSPLHF.